Following are 27 T cell receptor beta chains from one sample sequenced in a study of blood T cell repertoires in COVID-19. TCRdb's table, derived via immunoSEQ multiplex PCR, lists solely in-frame clones and lacks some. The sample contains about 480,000 clones, roughly 88% of which appear only once. The sequencing input was PBMCs or T cells enriched from blood (not recorded which). The source is a woman between 35 and 50 years old who had recovered from COVID-19.

The rearrangement links TRBV2 to TRBJ1-1; D remains ambiguous. The CDR3 runs to 12 residues. Germline values: CDR1 SNHLY, CDR2 FYNNEI. Deletions cut 5 bases from V and 2 bases from J, with 6 bases between. The CDR3 DNA sequence: TGTGCCAGCAGTCATCAAAACACTGAAGCTTTCTTT. It yields the protein CASSHQNTEAFF.

The CDR3 reads CASRFLSEQGNEQFF. Here the CDR3 DNA reads TGTGCCAGCAGGTTCCTTTCGGAACAGGGTAATGAGCAGTTCTTC. The genes are TRBV11-3 and TRBJ2-1; perhaps TRBD1 as D (6 bases). Germline assignment: CDR1 SGHNT and CDR2 YENEEA. The V end was cut by 6 bases, the J end by 7 bases, with 19 bases between. The CDR3 loop spans 15 amino acids.

The chain has TRBV6-5 and TRBJ2-5; TRBD2 is a possible D gene (5 bases). The V end lost 9 bases, the J end lost 1 base, and 12 bases lay between the germline ends. Germline CDR1 reads MNHEY; CDR2 reads SVGAGI. The CDR3 loop spans 13 amino acids. In nucleotides, the CDR3 is TGTGCCAGTTCCGGTGCGGGCCAAGAGACCCAGTACTTC. Residues: CASSGAGQETQYF.

The V gene is TRBV5-4, the J gene TRBJ2-1; the D gene is possibly TRBD2 (6 bases). V was shortened by 6 bases and J by 3 bases, with 19 bases between the two germline ends. CDR3 length: 16 amino acids. Germline V gene lookup returns CDR1 SGHNT and CDR2 YYREEE (reference sequence). CDR3 amino acids: CASTSSRGNSYNEQFF. CDR3 coding DNA: TGTGCCAGCACCTCCTCGCGGGGTAACAGCTACAATGAGCAGTTCTTC. Based on the CDR3 plus reference TRBV5-4 and TRBJ2-1, the full variable domain is ETGVTQSPTHLIKTRGQQVTLRCSSQSGHNTVSWYQQALGQGPQFIFQYYREEENGRGNFPPRFSGLQFPNYSSELNVNALELDDSALYLCASTSSRGNSYNEQFFGPGTRLTVL.

The rearrangement uses TRBV7-9 and TRBJ1-2, with 7 bases matching TRBD1. After removal of 5 bases from V and 4 bases from J, the junction contained 10 bases not matched to a gene. Germline lookup yields CDR1 SEHNR and CDR2 FQNEAQ (reference sequence). The CDR3 extends over 15 amino acids. The CDR3 DNA reads as TGTGCCAGCAGCCCGCTGAGGGGGGACAGCTATGGCTACACCTTC. This gives the protein CASSPLRGDSYGYTF.

The sample holds a few counts of this clone. The junction shows a germline mismatch at one end, possibly a read error. The chain carries TRBV27 and TRBJ2-3; 10 bases agree with TRBD2. The CDR3 contains 14 residues. Germline-derived CDR1 and CDR2 are MNHEY and SMNVEV (reference sequence). DNA for the CDR3: TGTGCCAGCGAACCTAGCGGGAGCAGAGATACGCAGTATTTT. Encoded protein: CASEPSGSRDTQYF.

The chain has TRBV5-6 and TRBJ2-1; 7 positions agree with TRBD2. Looked up from germline, CDR1 is SGHDT and CDR2 is YYEEEE. The CDR3 sequence is 16 residues long. The J segment lost 0 bases and the V segment lost 1 base, leaving 4 bases of the junction unmatched. The CDR3 is CASSLLAGASYNEQFF. The CDR3, as DNA: TGTGCCAGCAGCTTGCTGGCGGGAGCCTCCTACAATGAGCAGTTCTTC.

This chain's CDR3 is CAISDLGMGGYTF. CDR3 nucleotide sequence: TGTGCCATCAGTGACCTCGGCATGGGCGGCTACACCTTC. The J gene is TRBJ1-2, the V gene TRBV10-3; D uncertain. The CDR3 has 13 amino acids. CDR1 is ENHRY and CDR2 is SYGVKD in the germline V gene. The V end was cut by 3 bases, the J end by 8 bases, with 13 bases between.

The genes are TRBV5-4 and TRBJ2-7; 14 nucleotides match TRBD2. CDR3 size: 15 residues. Germline V gene data show CDR1 as SGHNT and CDR2 as YYREEE (reference sequence). After removal of 4 bases from V and 5 bases from J, the junction contained 5 bases not matched to a gene. The CDR3 coding sequence is TGTGCCAGCAGCCCGGGACTAGCGGGAGAGGACGAGCAGTACTTC. Translating it yields CASSPGLAGEDEQYF. The entire variable domain, with the rest obtained from reference TRBV5-4 and TRBJ2-7, is as follows: ETGVTQSPTHLIKTRGQQVTLRCSSQSGHNTVSWYQQALGQGPQFIFQYYREEENGRGNFPPRFSGLQFPNYSSELNVNALELDDSALYLCASSPGLAGEDEQYFGPGTRLTVT.

The CDR3, as DNA: TGCAGCGTTGCGCGGACTAGCGGGAGGACAGATACGCAGTATTTT. Translating it yields CSVARTSGRTDTQYF. The rearrangement uses TRBV29-1 and TRBJ2-3, with 14 bases fitting TRBD2. V trimming: 4 bases; J trimming: 3 bases; junction bases outside the gene matches: 3. Germline V CDR1 and CDR2: SQVTM, ANQGSEA. CDR3 length: 15 residues.

The chain links TRBV3-1 (or the pseudogene TRBV3-2) to TRBJ1-1; possibly TRBD1 for D (5 bases). CDR1 and CDR2 from the germline V gene are LGHDT and YNNKEL (reference sequence). The CDR3 consists of 14 residues. V dropped 2 bases and J dropped 5 bases, with 12 bases sitting between them. The CDR3 reads CASSQQGTKTEAFF. CDR3 DNA: TGTGCCAGCAGCCAACAGGGTACGAAGACTGAAGCTTTCTTT.

As concerns this clone: The junction differs from germline at one of its ends, possibly a read error. The chain uses TRBV7-2 and TRBJ2-3, with 12 bases matching TRBD2. This CDR3 has 15 residues. In germline, CDR1 is SGHTA, CDR2 FQGNSA. Here the CDR3 reads CASSRTSGNTNTQYF. In nucleotides, the CDR3 is TGTGCCAGCAGCCGGACTAGCGGGAACACAAATACGCAGTATTTT.

The rearrangement links TRBV28 to TRBJ1-4, with 7 positions matching TRBD1. This CDR3 spans 17 amino acids. Germline V gene data show CDR1 as MDHEN and CDR2 as SYDVKM. V was pared by 6 bases and J by 4 bases, with 14 bases of the junction left unmatched. CDR3 sequence: CASSTRISQGSNEKLFF. DNA of the CDR3: TGTGCCAGCAGCACAAGAATCTCACAGGGGAGTAATGAAAAACTGTTTTTT.

The CDR3, as DNA: TGTGCCATCAGGGACAGCTTCTCTGGAAACACCATATATTTT. Its translation is CAIRDSFSGNTIYF. This chain connects TRBV10-3 to TRBJ1-3, with TRBD1 as a possible D gene (6 bases). The CDR3 runs 14 residues. Between the trimmed V and J ends, which lost 6 bases and 0 bases, there was a span of 9 bases. The germline gives CDR1 ENHRY, CDR2 SYGVKD.

The gene calls are TRBV11-2 and TRBJ2-5; D remains unclear. From germline, CDR1 is SGHAT and CDR2 FQNNGV. Trimming took off 5 bases at V and 2 bases at J, with 18 bases between the two ends. The CDR3 loop spans 16 amino acids. CDR3 protein: CASSPSGWLGQETQYF. The CDR3 nucleotides are TGTGCCAGCAGCCCCTCAGGTTGGCTGGGTCAAGAGACCCAGTACTTC.

This chain uses TRBV4-2 with TRBJ1-2; 9 bases match TRBD1. CDR1 LGHNA and CDR2 YNFKEQ come from the germline V gene. V gave up 4 bases and J gave up 6 bases; unmatched junction bases: 12. This CDR3 region has 16 residues. CDR3 sequence reads: CASSPEETGGADGYTF. The CDR3 DNA sequence: TGTGCCAGCAGCCCAGAGGAAACAGGGGGCGCGGATGGCTACACCTTC.

The J gene is TRBJ1-4, the V gene TRBV3-1 (or the pseudogene TRBV3-2), with 8 positions matching TRBD1. The length of the CDR3 is 16 residues. Germline V gene lookup returns CDR1 LGHDT and CDR2 YNNKEL (reference sequence). Germline trimming cut 3 bases from V and 5 bases from J; bases unmatched to any gene: 8. The CDR3, as DNA: TGTGCCAGCAGCCACCGTAGACAGGGGACAAATGAAAAACTGTTTTTT. Its translation is CASSHRRQGTNEKLFF.

The V and J genes are TRBV19 and TRBJ1-2; D gene ambiguous. Trimming shortened V by 7 bases and J by 3 bases, and 12 bases separated the two germline ends. CDR1 and CDR2 (germline): LNHDA, SQIVND (reference sequence). The CDR3 is 13 residues long. The CDR3 coding sequence is TGTGCCAGTATGAATAGAATGGACTATGGCTACACCTTC. It yields the protein CASMNRMDYGYTF.

The rearrangement uses TRBV3-1 (or the pseudogene TRBV3-2) and TRBJ1-2; possible D gene TRBD1, 6 bases. This CDR3 has 14 amino acids. Germline V lookup: CDR1 LGHDT, CDR2 YNNKEL (reference sequence). The V and J ends lost 4 bases and 4 bases respectively, with 13 bases between them. CDR3 amino acids: CASSLTGIGYGYTF. Written as DNA, the CDR3 is TGTGCCAGCAGCCTCACAGGGATAGGCTATGGCTACACCTTC.

This chain connects TRBV19 to TRBJ1-4; D call uncertain. Deletions cut 4 bases from V and 10 bases from J, with 16 bases between. Germline CDR1 is LNHDA and CDR2 is SQIVND (reference sequence). The CDR3 is made up of 14 amino acids. CDR3 loop: CASSTLQREAKLFF. Here the CDR3 DNA reads TGTGCCAGTAGTACATTACAGAGGGAGGCAAAACTGTTTTTT. Full variable domain (rest looked up from reference TRBV19 and TRBJ1-4): DGGITQSPKYLFRKEGQNVTLSCEQNLNHDAMYWYRQDPGQGLRLIYYSQIVNDFQKGDIAEGYSVSREKKESFPLTVTSAQKNPTAFYLCASSTLQREAKLFFGSGTQLSVL.

The chain couples TRBV5-6 to TRBJ1-1; no definite D call. CDR1 is SGHDT and CDR2 is YYEEEE in the germline V gene. The V gene lost 4 bases and the J gene lost 0 bases, with 13 bases spanning the gap. The CDR3 spans 15 residues. Here the CDR3 DNA reads TGTGCCAGCAGCCTACGGATAGCTATGAACACTGAAGCTTTCTTT. The encoded protein is CASSLRIAMNTEAFF. The full variable domain, rest sourced from reference TRBV5-6 and TRBJ1-1, is DAGVTQSPTHLIKTRGQQVTLRCSPKSGHDTVSWYQQALGQGPQFIFQYYEEEERQRGNFPDRFSGHQFPNYSSELNVNALLLGDSALYLCASSLRIAMNTEAFFGQGTRLTVV.

The V and J genes are TRBV29-1 and TRBJ2-2; 11 bases fit TRBD2. Germline values: CDR1 SQVTM, CDR2 ANQGSEA. There are 15 residues in the CDR3. The junction had 5 bases not matched to a gene; V was cut back by 5 bases and J by 3 bases. The CDR3 coding sequence is TGCAGCGTTAATCAGGGACTAGCGGACACCGGGGAGCTGTTTTTT. Protein sequence: CSVNQGLADTGELFF.

This chain connects TRBV12-3 or TRBV12-4 to TRBJ1-1; weak D call: TRBD1 (5 bases). V lost 3 bases and J lost 4, with 9 bases in between. The CDR3 is 13 residues long. The CDR3 nucleotides are TGTGCCAGCAGTTTGATGGGGGGCACTGAAGCTTTCTTT. Translated: CASSLMGGTEAFF.

The rearrangement joins TRBV9 to TRBJ2-1; 8 bases are a match to TRBD1. There are 14 residues in the CDR3. The germline V gene has CDR1 SGDLS and CDR2 YYNGEE. The V gene end was trimmed by 4 bases and the J gene end by 6 bases; junction bases not matched to a gene: 6. The CDR3 DNA follows: TGTGCCAGCAGCATAGGACAGGGCTTCAATGAGCAGTTCTTC. This gives the protein CASSIGQGFNEQFF. Full variable domain (missing parts from reference TRBV9 and TRBJ2-1): DSGVTQTPKHLITATGQRVTLRCSPRSGDLSVYWYQQSLDQGLQFLIQYYNGEERAKGNILERFSAQQFPDLHSELNLSSLELGDSALYFCASSIGQGFNEQFFGPGTRLTVL.

J is TRBJ2-5 and V is TRBV9; 10 bases are a match to TRBD2. The J segment lost 2 bases and the V segment lost 0 bases, leaving 4 bases of the junction unmatched. Germline-derived CDR1 and CDR2 are SGDLS and YYNGEE. CDR3 length: 16 amino acids. The DNA for the CDR3 is TGTGCCAGCAGCGTAGAGATAGCGGGAGGTCAAGAGACCCAGTACTTC. It codes for CASSVEIAGGQETQYF. Using reference TRBV9 and TRBJ2-5 for the parts outside the CDR3, the full variable domain is DSGVTQTPKHLITATGQRVTLRCSPRSGDLSVYWYQQSLDQGLQFLIQYYNGEERAKGNILERFSAQQFPDLHSELNLSSLELGDSALYFCASSVEIAGGQETQYFGPGTRLLVL.

This clone was observed a handful of times. The chain uses TRBV10-1 and TRBJ2-1; 7 bases match TRBD1. This CDR3 is built from 16 residues. CDR1 and CDR2 (germline): WNHNN, SYGVQD (reference sequence). The ends lost 4 bases at V and 7 bases at J; junction bases unmatched: 13. The CDR3: CASSAQQGPPRNEQFF. In nucleotides, the CDR3 is TGCGCCAGCAGTGCACAACAGGGGCCCCCTAGGAATGAGCAGTTCTTC.

The genes are TRBV15 and TRBJ1-2; D is ambiguous. Germline CDR1 reads LNHNV; CDR2 reads YYDKDF (reference sequence). The CDR3 extends over 13 amino acids. Trimming shortened V by 0 bases and J by 5 bases, and 7 bases separated the two germline ends. CDR3 nucleotides: TGTGCCACCAGCAGAGATCTATGGTATGGCTACACCTTC. Translated: CATSRDLWYGYTF.